This TCR beta chain was captured by sequencing in a study of cytomegalovirus exposure and HLA in healthy donors. As for the study in general: The early release's HLA-typed donors yielded approximately 81 million unique TCRs.

The CDR3 loop spans 12 amino acids. Germline-derived CDR1 and CDR2 are SGHAT and FQNNGV. Trimming shortened V by 4 bases and J by 4 bases, and 5 bases separated the two germline ends. Study-wide results and limits: Earlier analysis found most TCR beta V segments productive about 87% or about 30% of the time. In a later analysis, V- and J-gene trimming of beta chains associated with a DCLRE1C missense variant, replicated independently. It is likely that the observed cluster of highly shared sequence variants was a sequencing artifact.

Comment on this clone: Its antigen is unknown.

The PCR employed 60 Vbeta primers together with 13 Jbeta primers. Profiling relied on immunoSEQ multiplex PCR, and the TCRdb table lists in-frame clones only, not all of them. The sample records roughly 170,000 clones, 80% to 90% being singletons. This TCR was sampled from a young woman in good health and CMV-seronegative. The sample taken for sequencing was PBMCs. The chain couples TRBV11-2 to TRBJ2-1; the D is unclear. In nucleotides, the CDR3 is TGTGCCAGCAGCTCCCTGTACAATGAGCAGTTCTTC. Amino acids: CASSSLYNEQFF. Using reference TRBV11-2 and TRBJ2-1 for the parts outside the CDR3, the full variable domain is EAGVAQSPRYKIIEKRQSVAFWCNPISGHATLYWYQQILGQGPKLLIQFQNNGVVDDSQLPKDRFSAERLKGVDSTLKIQPAKLEDSAVYLCASSSLYNEQFFGPGTRLTVL.